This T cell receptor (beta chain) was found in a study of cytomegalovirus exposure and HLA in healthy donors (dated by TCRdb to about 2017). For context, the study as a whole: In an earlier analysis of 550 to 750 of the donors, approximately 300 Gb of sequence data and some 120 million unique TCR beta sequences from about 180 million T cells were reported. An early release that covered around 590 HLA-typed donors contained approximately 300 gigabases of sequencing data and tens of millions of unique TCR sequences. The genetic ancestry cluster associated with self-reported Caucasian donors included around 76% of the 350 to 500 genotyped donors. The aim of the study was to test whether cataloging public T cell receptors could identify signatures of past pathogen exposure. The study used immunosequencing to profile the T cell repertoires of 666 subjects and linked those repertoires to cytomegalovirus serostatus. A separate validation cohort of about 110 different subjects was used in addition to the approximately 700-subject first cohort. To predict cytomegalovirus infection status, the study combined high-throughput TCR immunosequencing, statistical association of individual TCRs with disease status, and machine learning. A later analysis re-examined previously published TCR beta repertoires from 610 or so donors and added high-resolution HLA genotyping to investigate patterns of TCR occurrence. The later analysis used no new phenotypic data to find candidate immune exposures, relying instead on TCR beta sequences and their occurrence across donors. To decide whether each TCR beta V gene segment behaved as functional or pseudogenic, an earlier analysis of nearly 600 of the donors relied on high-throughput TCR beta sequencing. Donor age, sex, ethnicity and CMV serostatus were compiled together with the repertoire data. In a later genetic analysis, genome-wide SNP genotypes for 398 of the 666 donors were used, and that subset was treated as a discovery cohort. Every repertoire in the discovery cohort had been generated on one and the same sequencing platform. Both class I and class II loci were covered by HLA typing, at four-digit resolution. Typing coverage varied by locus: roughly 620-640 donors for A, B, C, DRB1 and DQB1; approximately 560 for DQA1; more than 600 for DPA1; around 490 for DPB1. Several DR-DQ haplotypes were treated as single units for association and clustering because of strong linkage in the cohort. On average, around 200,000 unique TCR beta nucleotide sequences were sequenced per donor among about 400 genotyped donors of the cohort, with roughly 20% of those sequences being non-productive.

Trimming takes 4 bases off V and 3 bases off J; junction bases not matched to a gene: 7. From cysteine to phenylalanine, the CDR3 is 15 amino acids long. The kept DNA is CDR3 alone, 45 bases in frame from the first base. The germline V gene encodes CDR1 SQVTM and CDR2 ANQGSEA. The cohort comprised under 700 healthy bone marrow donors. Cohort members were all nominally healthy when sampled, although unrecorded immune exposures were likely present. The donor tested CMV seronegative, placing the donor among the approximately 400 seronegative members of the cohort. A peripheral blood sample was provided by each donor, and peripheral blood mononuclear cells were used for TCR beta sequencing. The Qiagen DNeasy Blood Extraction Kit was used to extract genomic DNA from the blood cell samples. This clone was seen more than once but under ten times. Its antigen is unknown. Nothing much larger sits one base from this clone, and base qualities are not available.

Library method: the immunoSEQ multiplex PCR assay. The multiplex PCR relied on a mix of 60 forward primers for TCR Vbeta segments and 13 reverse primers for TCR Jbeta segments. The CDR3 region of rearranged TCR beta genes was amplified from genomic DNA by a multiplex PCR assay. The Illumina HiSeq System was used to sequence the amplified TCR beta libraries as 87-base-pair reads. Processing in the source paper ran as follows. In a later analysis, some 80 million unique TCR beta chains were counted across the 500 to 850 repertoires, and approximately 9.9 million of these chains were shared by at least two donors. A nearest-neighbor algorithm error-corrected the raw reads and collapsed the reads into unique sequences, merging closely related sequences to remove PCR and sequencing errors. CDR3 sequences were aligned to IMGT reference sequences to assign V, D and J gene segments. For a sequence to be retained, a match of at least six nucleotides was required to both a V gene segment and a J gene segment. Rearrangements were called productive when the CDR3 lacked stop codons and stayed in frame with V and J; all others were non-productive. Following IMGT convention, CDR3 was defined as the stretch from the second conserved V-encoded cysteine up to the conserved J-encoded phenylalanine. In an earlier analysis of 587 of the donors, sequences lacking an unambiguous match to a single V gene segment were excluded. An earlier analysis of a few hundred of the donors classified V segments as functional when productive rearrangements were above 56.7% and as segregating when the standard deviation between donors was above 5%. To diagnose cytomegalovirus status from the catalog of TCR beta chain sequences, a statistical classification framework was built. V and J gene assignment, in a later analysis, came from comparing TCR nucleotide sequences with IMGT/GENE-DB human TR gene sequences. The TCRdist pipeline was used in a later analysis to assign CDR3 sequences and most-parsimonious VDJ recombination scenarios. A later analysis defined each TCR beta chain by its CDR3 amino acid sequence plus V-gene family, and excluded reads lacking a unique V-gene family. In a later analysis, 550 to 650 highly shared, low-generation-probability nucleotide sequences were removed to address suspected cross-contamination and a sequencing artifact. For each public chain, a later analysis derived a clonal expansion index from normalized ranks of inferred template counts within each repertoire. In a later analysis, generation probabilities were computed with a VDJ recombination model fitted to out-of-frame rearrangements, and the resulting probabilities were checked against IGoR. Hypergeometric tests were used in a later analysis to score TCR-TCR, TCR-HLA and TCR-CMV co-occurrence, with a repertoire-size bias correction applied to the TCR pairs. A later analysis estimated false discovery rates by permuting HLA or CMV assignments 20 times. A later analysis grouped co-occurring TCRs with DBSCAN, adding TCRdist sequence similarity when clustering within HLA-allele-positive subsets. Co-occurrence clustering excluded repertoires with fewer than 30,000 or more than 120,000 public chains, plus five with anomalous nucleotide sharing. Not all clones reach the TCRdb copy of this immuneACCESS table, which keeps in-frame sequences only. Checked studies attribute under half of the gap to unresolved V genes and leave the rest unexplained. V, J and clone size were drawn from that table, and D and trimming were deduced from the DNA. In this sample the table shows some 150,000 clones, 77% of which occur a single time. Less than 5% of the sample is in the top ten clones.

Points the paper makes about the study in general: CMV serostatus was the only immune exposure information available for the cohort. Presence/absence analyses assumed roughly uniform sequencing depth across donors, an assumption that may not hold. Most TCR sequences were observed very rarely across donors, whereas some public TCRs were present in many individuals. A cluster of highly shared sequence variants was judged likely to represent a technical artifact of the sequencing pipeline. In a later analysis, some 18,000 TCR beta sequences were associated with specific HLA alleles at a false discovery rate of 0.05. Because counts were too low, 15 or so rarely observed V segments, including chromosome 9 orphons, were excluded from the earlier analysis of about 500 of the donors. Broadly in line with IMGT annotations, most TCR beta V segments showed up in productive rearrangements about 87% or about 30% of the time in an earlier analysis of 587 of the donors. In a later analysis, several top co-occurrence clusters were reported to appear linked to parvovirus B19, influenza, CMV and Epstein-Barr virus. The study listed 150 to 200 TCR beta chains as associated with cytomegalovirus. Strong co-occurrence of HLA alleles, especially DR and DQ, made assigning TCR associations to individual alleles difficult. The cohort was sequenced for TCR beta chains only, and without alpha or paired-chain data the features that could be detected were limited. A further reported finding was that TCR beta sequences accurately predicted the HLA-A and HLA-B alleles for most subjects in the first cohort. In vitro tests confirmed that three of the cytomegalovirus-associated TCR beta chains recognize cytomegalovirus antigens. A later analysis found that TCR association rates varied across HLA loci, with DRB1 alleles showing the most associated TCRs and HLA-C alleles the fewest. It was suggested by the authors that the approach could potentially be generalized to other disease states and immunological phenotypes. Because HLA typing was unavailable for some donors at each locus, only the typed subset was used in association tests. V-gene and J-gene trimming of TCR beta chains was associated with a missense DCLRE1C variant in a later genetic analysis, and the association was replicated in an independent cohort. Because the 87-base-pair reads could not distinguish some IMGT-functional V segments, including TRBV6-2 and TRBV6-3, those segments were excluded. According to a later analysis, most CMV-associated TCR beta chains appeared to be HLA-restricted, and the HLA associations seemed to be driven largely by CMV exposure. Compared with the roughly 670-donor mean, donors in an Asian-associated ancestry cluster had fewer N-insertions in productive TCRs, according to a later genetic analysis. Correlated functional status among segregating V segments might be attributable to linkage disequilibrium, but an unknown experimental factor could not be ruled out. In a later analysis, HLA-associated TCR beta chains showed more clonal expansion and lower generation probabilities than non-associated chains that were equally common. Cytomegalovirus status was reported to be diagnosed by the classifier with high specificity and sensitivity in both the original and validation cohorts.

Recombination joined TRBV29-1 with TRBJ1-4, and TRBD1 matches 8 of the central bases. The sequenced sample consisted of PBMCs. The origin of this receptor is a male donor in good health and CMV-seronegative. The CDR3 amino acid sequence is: CSVGQGRLANEKLFF. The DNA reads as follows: TGCAGCGTTGGACAGGGGAGGTTAGCTAATGAAAAACTGTTTTTT.